This T cell receptor beta chain was sequenced for a study of blood T cell repertoires in COVID-19 (dated by TCRdb to about 2020). Regarding the research as a whole: Samples from collaborators originated in the United States, Italy and Spain and spanned both the acute and convalescent phases of COVID-19. HLA class I and class II types, where available, came from metadata supplied by the sample provider rather than from assay-based typing. The samples were drawn from the first 160 participants of the ongoing ImmuneRACE study and from 1,254 subjects provided by 6 global collaborators. The dataset comprised deeply sampled blood TCRbeta repertoires from subjects exposed to, actively infected with, or recovered from COVID-19. The repertoires were released in a freely available public database intended as a resource for research on the immune response to SARS-CoV-2. The prospective study material was composed of cDNA or gDNA derived from T cells, B-cell-depleted T cells, or PBMCs. Nearly every sample came with metadata listing a de-identified subject ID, COVID-19 status, age in years and sex. What the authors observed across the whole study: The amount of clinical and demographic metadata varied by source and participant and was provided uncurated.

TCRbeta CDR3 regions were amplified from genomic DNA by means of the immunoSEQ Assay, a bias-controlled multiplex PCR. As for the original processing: Within the assay, amplification of reference gene primers was used to estimate how many nucleated cells each sample contained. Sequence reads were collapsed and filtered to measure the absolute abundance of every unique TCRbeta CDR3 rearrangement. For each sample, productive Simpson clonality was calculated as the square root of Simpson's diversity index over productive rearrangements. TCRdb carries this immuneACCESS record with in-frame sequences only. Its versions omit some clonotypes, under half of them owing to an unresolved V gene in the studies checked, with the rest unexplained. That table furnishes V, J and clone size, whereas the DNA furnished D and trimming. Recorded for this sample are 200,000 to 250,000 clones; about 80% of them occurred a single time. The ten largest clonotypes hold about 2% of the sample.

In its sample, this clone was seen a few times. Its antigen is not yet known. Nothing much larger sits one base from this clone, and base qualities are not available. In the prospective study, participants were roughly 18 to 95 years old, resided in 20 to 30 geographic areas of the United States, and were enrolled through a virtual design. Cohort assignment in the prospective study relied on participant-reported clinical history from a screening survey and a study questionnaire. Recovered participants in ImmuneRACE Cohort 3 were defined as having two consecutive negative NP/OP PCR tests, clearance from a healthcare professional, or resolution of symptoms. In the prospective study, mobile phlebotomists collected whole blood, serum and a nasopharyngeal or oropharyngeal swab from each participant. Participants in the prospective study had the option to provide additional blood draws and questionnaires over a 2-month period. Blood samples from the prospective study were shipped frozen or at room temperature prior to DNA extraction.

V is pared back by 4 bases and J by 1 base, with 5 bases lying between the germline termini. The cysteine opens and the phenylalanine closes a CDR3 of 13 amino acids. Only the CDR3 DNA stays, 39 bases, in frame from base 1. For CDR1 and CDR2, the germline V gene lists SGHTS and YDEGEE. Recombination linked TRBV5-8 to TRBJ2-2, with the D gene uncertain. Material: PBMCs or T cells enriched from blood (not recorded which). The TCR was taken from a man aged 55-75 years who had recovered from COVID-19. The nucleotide sequence reads TGTGCCAGCAGCGAACAGAACACCGGGGAGCTGTTTTTT. Its protein is CASSEQNTGELFF. This CDR3, with the reference TRBV5-8 and TRBJ2-2 proteins standing in past its ends, gives the full variable domain EAGVTQSPTHLIKTRGQQATLRCSPISGHTSVYWYQQALGLGLQFLLWYDEGEERNRGNFPPRFSGRQFPNYSSELNVNALELEDSALYLCASSEQNTGELFFGEGSRLTVL.